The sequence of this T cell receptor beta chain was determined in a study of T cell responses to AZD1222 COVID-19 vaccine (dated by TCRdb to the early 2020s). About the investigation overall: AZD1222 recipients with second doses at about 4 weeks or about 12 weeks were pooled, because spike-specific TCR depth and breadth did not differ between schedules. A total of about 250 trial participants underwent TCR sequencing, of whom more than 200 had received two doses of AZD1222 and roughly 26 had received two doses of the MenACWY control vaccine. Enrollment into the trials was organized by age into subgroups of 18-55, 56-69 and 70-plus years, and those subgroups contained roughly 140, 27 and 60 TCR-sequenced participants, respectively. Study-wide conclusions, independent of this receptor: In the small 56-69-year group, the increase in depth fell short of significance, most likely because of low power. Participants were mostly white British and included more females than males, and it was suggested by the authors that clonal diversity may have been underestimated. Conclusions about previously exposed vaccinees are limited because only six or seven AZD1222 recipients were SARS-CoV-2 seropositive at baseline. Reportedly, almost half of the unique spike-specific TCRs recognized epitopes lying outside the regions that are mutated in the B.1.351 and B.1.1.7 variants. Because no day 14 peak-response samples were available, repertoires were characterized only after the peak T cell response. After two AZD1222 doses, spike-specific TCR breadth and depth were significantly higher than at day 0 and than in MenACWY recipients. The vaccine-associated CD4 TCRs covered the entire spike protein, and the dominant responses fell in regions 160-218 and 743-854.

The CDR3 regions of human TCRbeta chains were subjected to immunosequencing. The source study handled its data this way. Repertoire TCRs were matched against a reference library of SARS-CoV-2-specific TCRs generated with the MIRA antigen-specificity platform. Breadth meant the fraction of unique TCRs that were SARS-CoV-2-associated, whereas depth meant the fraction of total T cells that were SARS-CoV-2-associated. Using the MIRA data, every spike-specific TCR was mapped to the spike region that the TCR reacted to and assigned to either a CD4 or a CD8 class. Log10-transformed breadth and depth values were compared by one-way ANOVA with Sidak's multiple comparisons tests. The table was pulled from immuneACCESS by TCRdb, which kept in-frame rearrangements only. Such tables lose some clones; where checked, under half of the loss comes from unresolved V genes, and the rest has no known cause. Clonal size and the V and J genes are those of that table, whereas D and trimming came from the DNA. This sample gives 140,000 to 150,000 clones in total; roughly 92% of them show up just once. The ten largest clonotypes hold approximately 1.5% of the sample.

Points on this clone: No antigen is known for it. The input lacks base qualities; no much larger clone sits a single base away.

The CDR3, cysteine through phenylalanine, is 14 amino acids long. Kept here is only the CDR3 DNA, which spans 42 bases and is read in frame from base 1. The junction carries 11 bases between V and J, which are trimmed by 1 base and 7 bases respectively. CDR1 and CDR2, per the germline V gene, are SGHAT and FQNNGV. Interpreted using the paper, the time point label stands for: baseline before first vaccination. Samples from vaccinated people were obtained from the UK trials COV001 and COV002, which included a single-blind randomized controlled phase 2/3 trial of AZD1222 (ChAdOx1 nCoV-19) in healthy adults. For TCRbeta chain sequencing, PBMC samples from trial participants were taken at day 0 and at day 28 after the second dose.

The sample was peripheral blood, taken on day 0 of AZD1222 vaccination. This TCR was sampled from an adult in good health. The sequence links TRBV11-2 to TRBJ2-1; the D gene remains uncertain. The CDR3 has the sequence CASSLAKELNEQFF. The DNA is TGTGCCAGCAGCTTAGCCAAAGAGTTGAATGAGCAGTTCTTC. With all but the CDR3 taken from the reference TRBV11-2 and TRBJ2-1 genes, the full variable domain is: EAGVAQSPRYKIIEKRQSVAFWCNPISGHATLYWYQQILGQGPKLLIQFQNNGVVDDSQLPKDRFSAERLKGVDSTLKIQPAKLEDSAVYLCASSLAKELNEQFFGPGTRLTVL.